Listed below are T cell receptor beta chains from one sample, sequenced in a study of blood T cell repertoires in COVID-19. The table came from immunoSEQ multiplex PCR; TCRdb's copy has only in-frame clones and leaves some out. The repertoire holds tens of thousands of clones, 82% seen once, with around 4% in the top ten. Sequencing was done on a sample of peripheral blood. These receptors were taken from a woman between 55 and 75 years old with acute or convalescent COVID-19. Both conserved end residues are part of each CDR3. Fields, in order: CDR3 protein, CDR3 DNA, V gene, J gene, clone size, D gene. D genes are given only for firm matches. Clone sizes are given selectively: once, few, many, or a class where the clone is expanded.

CDR3: CASSKSGGPAYGYTF
DNA: TGTGCCAGCAGTAAATCAGGGGGCCCTGCCTATGGCTACACCTTC
V: TRBV28
J: TRBJ1-2
size: NA
D: TRBD1

CDR3: CASSGGLAGDNEQFF
DNA: TGTGCCAGCAGCGGAGGACTAGCGGGTGACAATGAGCAGTTCTTC
V: TRBV9
J: TRBJ2-1
size: NA
D: TRBD2

CDR3: CASSPLGLPQETQYF
DNA: TGTGCCAGCAGCCCATTGGGACTACCTCAAGAGACCCAGTACTTC
V: TRBV5-4
J: TRBJ2-5
size: NA
D: TRBD2

CDR3: CASSKTGGSVEAFF
DNA: TGTGCCAGCAGTAAGACAGGGGGCTCCGTGGAAGCTTTCTTT
V: TRBV6-5
J: TRBJ1-1
size: few
D: TRBD1

CDR3: CASSIARGSTPLHF
DNA: TGTGCCAGTAGTATAGCCAGGGGATCGACACCCCTCCACTTT
V: TRBV19
J: TRBJ1-6
size: NA
D: NA

CDR3: CASSQLRDRGHGYTF
DNA: TGTGCCAGCAGCCAACTGCGGGACAGGGGGCATGGCTACACCTTC
V: TRBV3-1/TRBV3-2
J: TRBJ1-2
size: NA
D: TRBD1

CDR3: CSGRGSGELFF
DNA: TGCAGCGGACGGGGGAGCGGGGAGCTGTTTTTT
V: TRBV29-1
J: TRBJ2-2
size: few
D: NA

CDR3: CASSLDGTGRRSGNTIYF
DNA: TGTGCCAGCAGCTTGGATGGGACAGGGAGGCGGTCTGGAAACACCATATATTTT
V: TRBV7-2
J: TRBJ1-3
size: NA
D: TRBD1

CDR3: CASRLEGNEKLFF
DNA: TGTGCCAGCAGATTGGAGGGGAATGAAAAACTGTTTTTT
V: TRBV5-6
J: TRBJ1-4
size: NA
D: NA

CDR3: CASGPGGSSYEQYF
DNA: TGCGCCAGCGGACCGGGAGGGAGCTCCTACGAGCAGTACTTC
V: TRBV10-1
J: TRBJ2-7
size: NA
D: TRBD2

CDR3: CAQGSVLGGHGYTF
DNA: TGTGCCCAAGGTTCGGTACTGGGAGGGCATGGCTACACCTTC
V: TRBV30
J: TRBJ1-2
size: NA
D: NA

CDR3: CASSPLSTSGRTGANVLTF
DNA: TGTGCCAGCAGCCCCCTCTCGACTAGCGGGAGAACCGGGGCCAACGTCCTGACTTTC
V: TRBV7-6
J: TRBJ2-6
size: NA
D: TRBD2

CDR3: CASSPAGGREKLFF
DNA: TGTGCCAGCAGCCCTGCAGGGGGCAGGGAAAAACTGTTTTTT
V: TRBV3-1/TRBV3-2
J: TRBJ1-4
size: NA
D: TRBD1

CDR3: CASSKPTGGWDQPQHF
DNA: TGTGCCAGCAGCAAGCCCACCGGGGGGTGGGATCAGCCCCAGCATTTT
V: TRBV21-1
J: TRBJ1-5
size: few
D: NA

CDR3: CASSTPGSRYGNTEAFF
DNA: TGTGCCAGTAGTACCCCAGGGTCCCGGTACGGGAACACTGAAGCTTTCTTT
V: TRBV19
J: TRBJ1-1
size: NA
D: NA

CDR3: CASSNNRGPSDEQYF
DNA: TGTGCCAGCAGTAATAACAGGGGGCCCTCTGACGAGCAGTACTTC
V: TRBV6-2/TRBV6-3
J: TRBJ2-7
size: few
D: TRBD1